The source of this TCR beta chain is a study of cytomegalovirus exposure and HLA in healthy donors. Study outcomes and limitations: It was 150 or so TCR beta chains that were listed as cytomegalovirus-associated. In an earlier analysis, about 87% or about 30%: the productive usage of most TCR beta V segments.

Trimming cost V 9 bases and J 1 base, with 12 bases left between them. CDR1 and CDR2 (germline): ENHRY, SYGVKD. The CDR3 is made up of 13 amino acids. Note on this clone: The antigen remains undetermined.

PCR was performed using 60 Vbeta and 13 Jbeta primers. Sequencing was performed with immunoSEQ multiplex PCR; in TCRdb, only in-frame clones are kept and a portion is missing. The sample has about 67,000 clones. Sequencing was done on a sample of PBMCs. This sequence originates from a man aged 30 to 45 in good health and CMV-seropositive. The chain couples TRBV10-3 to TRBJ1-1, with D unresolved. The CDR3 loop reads CAMTLGSNTEAFF. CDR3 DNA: TGTGCCATGACACTTGGGTCGAACACTGAAGCTTTCTTT.